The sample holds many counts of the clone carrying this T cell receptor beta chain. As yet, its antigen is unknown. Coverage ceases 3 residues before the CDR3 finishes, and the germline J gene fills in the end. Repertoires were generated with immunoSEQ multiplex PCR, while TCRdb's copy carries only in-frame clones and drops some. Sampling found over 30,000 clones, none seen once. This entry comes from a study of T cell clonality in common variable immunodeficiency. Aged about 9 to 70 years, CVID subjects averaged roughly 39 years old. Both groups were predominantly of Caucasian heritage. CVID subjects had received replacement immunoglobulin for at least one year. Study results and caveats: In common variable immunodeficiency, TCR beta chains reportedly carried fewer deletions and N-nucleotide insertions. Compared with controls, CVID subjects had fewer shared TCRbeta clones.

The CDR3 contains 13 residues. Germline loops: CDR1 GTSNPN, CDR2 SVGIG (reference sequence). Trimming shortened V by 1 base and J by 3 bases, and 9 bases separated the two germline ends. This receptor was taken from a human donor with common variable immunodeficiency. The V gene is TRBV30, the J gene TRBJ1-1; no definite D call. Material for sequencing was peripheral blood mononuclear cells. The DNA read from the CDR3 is TGTGCCTGGAGTGACCGGAGGGACACTGAA. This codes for CAWSDRRDTE. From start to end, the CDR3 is CAWSDRRDTEAFF.